The 19 T cell receptor beta chains below were found in one sample sequenced in a study of T cells after yellow fever vaccination. TCRdb analysed the 5' RACE reads with MiXCR anew, one entry per CDR3 protein. Seen here are 300,000 to 400,000 distinct CDR3 sequences, 8.7% observed once, and the top ten hold about a sixth. Specimen: PBMCs, collected on the day of the first yellow fever vaccination. The receptors here all came from a man younger than 30 who received the YFV17D yellow fever vaccine.

This clonotype was recorded a few times. The rearrangement uses TRBV6-5 and TRBJ1-4; 7 positions agree with TRBD1. Germline loops: CDR1 MNHEY, CDR2 SVGAGI. J gave up 3 bases and V 2 bases, and 3 bases lay outside the gene matches. The CDR3 totals 15 residues. This CDR3 is CASSYGDSSNEKLFF. The CDR3 DNA reads TGTGCCAGCAGTTACGGGGACAGCTCTAATGAAAAACTGTTTTTT.

The chain has TRBV7-9 and TRBJ2-2; TRBD1 matches at 7 bases. Germline values: CDR1 SEHNR, CDR2 FQNEAQ (reference sequence). This CDR3 region has 12 residues. With V trimmed by 11 bases and J by 6 bases, 6 bases remained unmatched. The CDR3 loop is CARPGGPGELFF. CDR3 nucleotide sequence: TGTGCCCGCCCAGGGGGTCCCGGGGAGCTGTTTTTT.

This clonotype was seen a few times. CDR3 nucleotide sequence: TGTGCCAGCAGGAGAGCGGGGTGGGGCACCGGGGAGCTGTTTTTT. It specifies CASRRAGWGTGELFF. The chain is built from TRBV6-1 and TRBJ2-2; TRBD2 matches at 7 bases. V shed 6 bases, J shed 4 bases, and the junction held 8 bases outside the gene matches. The CDR3 has 15 amino acids. Looked up from germline, CDR1 is MNHNS and CDR2 is SASEGT.

This clonotype was counted between two and nine times. The rearrangement uses TRBV18 and TRBJ2-7; 10 bases map to TRBD1. Germline V gives CDR1 KGHSH, CDR2 LQKENI. The CDR3 spans 15 residues. Trimming at V came to 4 bases and at J to 6 bases, leaving 9 bases not matched to a gene. The CDR3 spells CASSQRTGTGAEQYF. The CDR3 nucleotides are TGTGCCAGCTCACAAAGAACCGGGACAGGGGCCGAGCAGTACTTC.

This clonotype came up a few times. The V gene is TRBV7-6, the J gene TRBJ2-7; 8 nucleotides line up with TRBD1. Germline V gene data show CDR1 as SGHVS and CDR2 as FNYEAQ. The ends lost 6 bases at V and 2 bases at J; junction bases unmatched: 9. The CDR3 is 15 amino acids. The CDR3 DNA is TGTGCCAGCAGTCCAGGCTCGGGACAGGCCTACGAGCAGTACTTC. This gives the protein CASSPGSGQAYEQYF.

This clonotype occurred a few times. V is TRBV30 and J is TRBJ1-3, with TRBD1 matching 7 bases. Per the germline V gene, CDR1 is GTSNPN and CDR2 is SVGIG (reference sequence). The V segment lost 6 bases and the J segment 0 bases; nucleotides outside the gene matches: 5. This CDR3 spans 14 amino acids. In nucleotides, the CDR3 is TGTGCCTGCCACAGGGGCAGCTCTGGAAACACCATATATTTT. Its protein product is CACHRGSSGNTIYF. The full variable domain, completed using reference TRBV30 and TRBJ1-3, is SQTIHQWPATLVQPVGSPLSLECTVEGTSNPNLYWYRQAAGRGLQLLFYSVGIGQISSEVPQNLSASRPQDRQFILSSKKLLLSDSGFYLCACHRGSSGNTIYFGEGSWLTVV.

There are a few counts of this clonotype. The rearrangement links TRBV20-1 to TRBJ1-5; D uncertain. The CDR3 runs 16 residues. Germline lookup yields CDR1 DFQATT and CDR2 SNEGSKA (reference sequence). Trimming removed 0 bases at V and 6 bases at J, with 18 bases between. CDR3 nucleotides: TGCAGTGCTAGAGATACGATGGGGAGGAGTAGTCAGCCCCAGCATTTT. Amino acid sequence: CSARDTMGRSSQPQHF.

The gene calls are TRBV2 and TRBJ2-5, with D possibly TRBD1 on 5 matching bases. Germline V gene data show CDR1 as SNHLY and CDR2 as FYNNEI. This CDR3 is built from 12 residues. The germline V and J ends were trimmed by 9 bases and 7 bases, with 15 bases remaining between them. The CDR3: CASTLDKVTQYF. CDR3 DNA: TGTGCCAGTACCCTGGACAAGGTGACCCAGTACTTC.

This clonotype was recorded a few times. The chain joins TRBV7-3 to TRBJ2-1; TRBD2 matches at 7 bases. Germline values: CDR1 SGHTA, CDR2 FQGTGA. This CDR3 contains 17 residues. The V and J ends lost 4 bases and 2 bases, in that order; junction bases with no gene match: 11. This CDR3 is CASSSYVAGEAYNEQFF. The CDR3 DNA reads as TGTGCCAGCAGCTCCTACGTAGCGGGTGAGGCCTACAATGAGCAGTTCTTC.

V is TRBV7-8 and J is TRBJ2-1; 12 nucleotides line up with TRBD2. Per germline, CDR1 SGHVS and CDR2 FQNEAQ. The CDR3 runs to 13 residues. Losses at the gene ends were 5 bases for V and 10 bases for J; bases not matched to a gene: 3. In DNA form, the CDR3 reads TGTGCCAGCAGCACCGGACTAGCGGGGGAGCAGTTCTTC. This translates into CASSTGLAGEQFF.

This clonotype was seen only a few times. The gene calls are TRBV10-3 and TRBJ1-5, with D perhaps matching TRBD1 (5 bases). The germline V and J ends were trimmed by 3 bases and 5 bases, with 17 bases remaining between them. The CDR3 runs to 16 residues. Per germline, CDR1 ENHRY and CDR2 SYGVKD. The chain's CDR3 is CAISENQGKSDQPQHF. In DNA form, the CDR3 reads TGTGCCATCAGTGAAAACCAGGGAAAGTCTGATCAGCCCCAGCATTTT.

This clonotype was recorded at least ten times. This chain links TRBV4-1 with TRBJ2-5; 8 bases align to TRBD2. Losses at the gene ends were 3 bases for V and 5 bases for J; bases not matched to a gene: 5. Germline CDR1 MGHRA, CDR2 YSYEKL. CDR3 length: 14 amino acids. CDR3 DNA: TGCGCCAGCAGCCATGTCGGGAGGGGGGAGACCCAGTACTTC. Translated: CASSHVGRGETQYF.

In its sample, this clonotype was seen a few times. This chain joins TRBV12-3 or TRBV12-4 and TRBJ2-7; 9 bases map to TRBD1. Germline trimming cut 5 bases from V and 4 bases from J; bases unmatched to any gene: 9. The CDR3 runs 15 residues. CDR3 region: CASSPGTGQLYEQYF. The DNA of the CDR3 is TGTGCCAGCAGTCCAGGGACAGGGCAATTATACGAGCAGTACTTC.

This clonotype has just a few counts. The rearrangement joins TRBV4-3 to TRBJ1-5; D not resolved. This CDR3 contains 14 residues. The V end was cut by 4 bases, the J end by 5 bases, with 12 bases between. Germline loops: CDR1 LGHNA, CDR2 YSLEER. CDR3 in DNA: TGCGCCAGCAGCCCAGGAACGGAGGATCAGCCCCAGCATTTT. Residues: CASSPGTEDQPQHF.

The V and J genes are TRBV6-2 or TRBV6-3 and TRBJ1-2, with D perhaps matching TRBD1 (5 bases). Germline-derived CDR1 and CDR2 are MNHEY and SVGEGT. The CDR3 sequence is 15 residues long. V was clipped by 6 bases and J by 3 bases, with 17 bases between them. The CDR3, as DNA: TGTGCCAGCAGCCTGGGACGGTTGGGCGACTATGGCTACACCTTC. The encoded protein is CASSLGRLGDYGYTF.

The chain joins TRBV10-3 to TRBJ2-5; 7 positions match TRBD1. The CDR3 runs to 16 residues. From germline, CDR1 is ENHRY and CDR2 SYGVKD. With 2 bases clipped from V and 5 bases from J, the junction kept 11 bases outside the gene matches. CDR3 nucleotides: TGTGCCATCAGTGAGCCCGGGACAGCCGAATTGGAGACCCAGTACTTC. Translated: CAISEPGTAELETQYF.

This clonotype showed up many times. The chain employs TRBV12-3 or TRBV12-4 and TRBJ2-7, with D maybe TRBD1 (5 bases). This CDR3 has 13 residues. Trimming took off 3 bases at V and 3 bases at J, with 9 bases between the two ends. CDR3: CASSFRGIYEQYF. As DNA, the CDR3 is TGTGCCAGCAGTTTTAGGGGAATCTACGAGCAGTACTTC.

J is TRBJ1-5 and V is TRBV20-1, with 8 bases identical to TRBD1. The V gene end was trimmed by 1 base and the J gene end by 0 bases; junction bases not matched to a gene: 17. The CDR3 is made up of 20 amino acids. Germline V CDR1 and CDR2: DFQATT, SNEGSKA (reference sequence). CDR3 protein: CSARVLRRTGMSPSNQPQHF. CDR3 sequence (DNA): TGCAGTGCTAGAGTCCTCAGGAGGACAGGGATGTCCCCTAGCAATCAGCCCCAGCATTTT.

This clonotype occurred a few times. The chain couples TRBV11-2 to TRBJ1-3; D uncertain. Trimming removed 6 bases at V and 3 bases at J, with 15 bases between. This CDR3 has 15 residues. CDR1 and CDR2 from the germline V gene are SGHAT and FQNNGV. This CDR3 is CASRPRREDGNTIYF. Written as DNA, the CDR3 is TGTGCCAGCAGGCCGAGGAGGGAGGATGGAAACACCATATATTTT.